The entry that follows covers one T cell receptor (beta chain) sequence. This clone is regarded as medium-sized (0.01 to 0.1%). Its antigen is not yet known. There are no base qualities to consult, and no much larger clone falls within one base. This sample was taken from a study of T cells in localized non-small cell lung cancer (dated by TCRdb to the early 2020s). Concerning the study at large: The study analyzed T cell repertoires of roughly 220 early-stage NSCLC patients, comparing tumors and uninvolved tumor-adjacent lungs. The cohort consisted of 200 to 250 treatment-naive NSCLC patients whose localized lung tumors had been resected. Of the NSCLC patients, roughly 130 were male and 107 were female, and the mean age was approximately 66 years.

Uninvolved adjacent lung was taken at least 2 cm from the tumor margin and confirmed free of atypia by two independent pathologists. At diagnosis, tumor, uninvolved tumor-adjacent lung and peripheral blood were collected and then preserved as a mix of FFPE and fresh-frozen material. Trimming takes 5 bases from V and 3 bases from J, and the germline ends sit 17 bases apart. The germline V gene gives CDR1 as MNHGY and CDR2 as SAAAGT. The CDR3 goes from the cysteine to the phenylalanine over 15 residues. Solely the CDR3 DNA is kept, with 45 bases framed from the first base. The paper's findings and limits, for the study overall: Since the design was exploratory, TCR variables were selected using unadjusted p-values with no false-discovery rate correction. Higher T cell density in blood was associated with longer overall survival, whereas higher clonality in adjacent lung was associated with shorter survival. Because multi-region tumor sequencing was not performed, intratumor heterogeneity could not be ruled out. Of the top 100 tumor clones, a median of 57 were detected in paired uninvolved adjacent lung; over 25 were also among that lung's top 100. Uninvolved tumor-adjacent lung showed the highest T cell clonality, higher than tumor, which suggests more focused antigenic responses in the adjacent lung.

The immunoSEQ Assay was used to sequence TCR beta CDR3 regions from DNA. The authors' pipeline ran thus. T cell density was computed as TCR beta template counts normalized to usable DNA estimated by amplifying housekeeping genes. Using the preseqR package, richness was estimated by extrapolating to 120,000 templates for tissue samples and 400,000 templates for PBMC samples. Clonality was defined as one minus Pielou's evenness. Tissue-enriched TCRs were identified through differential abundance testing performed on productive amino-acid clonotypes, with a minimum total count of 5 and an alpha of 0.1. Repertoire overlap between compartments was quantified with the Jaccard Index and Morisita Overlap Index. TCR beta CDR3s were clustered by GLIPH together with public tetramer-defined viral CDR3s, and at least three viral sequences plus V-gene enrichment were required for viral motifs. This immuneACCESS table, as held by TCRdb, lists in-frame sequences with V and J called but not all clones. Of the missing ones, under half trace to an unresolved V gene in checked studies; the others have no known cause. From that table come the V and J calls and clone size; the DNA was used to work out D and trimming. Recorded for this sample are more than 1,000 clones; 20% to 30% of them occurred a single time. The ten largest clonotypes hold 13% to 15% of the sample.

The input for sequencing was normal lung tissue next to the tumor, taken before any cancer treatment. The TCR sequence derives from a woman aged 40 to 75 with stage I squamous cell lung carcinoma. The V gene is TRBV6-8 and the J gene is TRBJ2-7, with a tentative D call of TRBD1 or TRBD2, each matching 5 bases. The CDR3 has the sequence CASSEGAGIIYEQYF. The nucleotides are TGTGCCAGCAGTGAGGGCGCAGGGATTATCTACGAGCAGTACTTC.